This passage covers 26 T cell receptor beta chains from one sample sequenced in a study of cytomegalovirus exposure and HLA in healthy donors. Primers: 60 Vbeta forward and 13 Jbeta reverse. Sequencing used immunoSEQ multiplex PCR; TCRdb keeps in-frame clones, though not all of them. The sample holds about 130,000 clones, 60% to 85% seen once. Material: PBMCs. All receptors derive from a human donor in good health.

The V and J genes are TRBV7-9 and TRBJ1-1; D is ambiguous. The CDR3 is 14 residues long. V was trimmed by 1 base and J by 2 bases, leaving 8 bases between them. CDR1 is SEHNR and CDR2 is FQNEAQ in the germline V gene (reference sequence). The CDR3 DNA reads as TGTGCCAGCAGCTTAGGGGCCCGTAACACTGAAGCTTTCTTT. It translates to CASSLGARNTEAFF.

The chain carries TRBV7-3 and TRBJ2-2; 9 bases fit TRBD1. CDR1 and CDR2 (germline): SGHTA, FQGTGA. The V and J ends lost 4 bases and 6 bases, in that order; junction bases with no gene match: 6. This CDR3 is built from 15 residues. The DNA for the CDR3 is TGTGCCAGCAGCTCGACAGGGGGTAGATCCGGGGAGCTGTTTTTT. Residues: CASSSTGGRSGELFF.

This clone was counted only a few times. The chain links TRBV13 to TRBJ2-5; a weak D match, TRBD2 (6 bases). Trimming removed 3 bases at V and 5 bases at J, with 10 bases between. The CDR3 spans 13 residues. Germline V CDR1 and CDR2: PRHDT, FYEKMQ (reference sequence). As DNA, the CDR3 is TGTGCCAGCAGCTTCATGGGGAGGGAGACCCAGTACTTC. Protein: CASSFMGRETQYF.

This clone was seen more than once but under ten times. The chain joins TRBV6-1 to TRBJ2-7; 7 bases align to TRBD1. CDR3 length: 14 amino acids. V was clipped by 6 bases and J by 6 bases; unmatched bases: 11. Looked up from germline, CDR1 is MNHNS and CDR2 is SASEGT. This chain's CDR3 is CASRTGTAFSEQYF. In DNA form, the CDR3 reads TGTGCCAGCAGAACCGGGACAGCCTTTTCCGAGCAGTACTTC.

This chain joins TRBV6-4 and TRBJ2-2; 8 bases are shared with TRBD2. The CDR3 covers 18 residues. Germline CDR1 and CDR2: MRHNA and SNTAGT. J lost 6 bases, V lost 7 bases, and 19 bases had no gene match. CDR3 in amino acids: CASTNSNRGGPGAGELFF. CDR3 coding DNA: TGTGCCAGCACCAACTCAAATCGGGGGGGGCCCGGTGCCGGGGAGCTGTTTTTT.

The CDR3 DNA reads TGCGCCAGCAGCTTGGAGCTAGCGGGGGGCGCGAACACCGGGGAGCTGTTTTTT. This encodes CASSLELAGGANTGELFF. The rearrangement links TRBV5-1 to TRBJ2-2; 11 nucleotides line up with TRBD2. CDR1 and CDR2 from the germline V gene are SGHRS and YFSETQ. Trimming cost V 0 bases and J 0 bases; bases outside gene matches: 4. This CDR3 is built from 18 residues.

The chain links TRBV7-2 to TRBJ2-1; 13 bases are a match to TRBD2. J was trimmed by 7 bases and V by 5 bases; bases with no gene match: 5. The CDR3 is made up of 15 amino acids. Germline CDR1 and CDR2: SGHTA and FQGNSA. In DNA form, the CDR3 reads TGTGCCAGCAGCCGGACTAGCGGGGGCCCGAATGAGCAGTTCTTC. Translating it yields CASSRTSGGPNEQFF.

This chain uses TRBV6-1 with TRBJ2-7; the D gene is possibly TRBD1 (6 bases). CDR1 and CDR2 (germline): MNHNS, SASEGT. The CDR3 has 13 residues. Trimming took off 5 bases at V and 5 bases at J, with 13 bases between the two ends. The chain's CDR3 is CASSYVGGDEQYF. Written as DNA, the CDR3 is TGTGCCAGCAGTTATGTAGGGGGAGACGAGCAGTACTTC.

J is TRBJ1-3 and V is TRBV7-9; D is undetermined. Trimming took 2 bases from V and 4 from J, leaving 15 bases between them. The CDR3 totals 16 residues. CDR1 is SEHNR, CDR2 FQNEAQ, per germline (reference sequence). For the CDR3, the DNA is TGTGCCAGCAGCTTAAGAGGCTCTAAGTCCGGAAACACCATATATTTT. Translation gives CASSLRGSKSGNTIYF.

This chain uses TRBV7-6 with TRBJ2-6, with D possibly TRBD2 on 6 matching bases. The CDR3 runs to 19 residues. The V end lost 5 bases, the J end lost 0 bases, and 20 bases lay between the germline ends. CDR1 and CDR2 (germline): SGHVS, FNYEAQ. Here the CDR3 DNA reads TGTGCCAGCAGCCCCGTAGCCCCCGGGAGTTTCTCTGGGGCCAACGTCCTGACTTTC. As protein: CASSPVAPGSFSGANVLTF. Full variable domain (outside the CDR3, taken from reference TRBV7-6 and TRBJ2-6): GAGVSQSPRYKVTKRGQDVALRCDPISGHVSLYWYRQALGQGPEFLTYFNYEAQQDKSGLPNDRFSAERPEGSISTLTIQRTEQRDSAMYRCASSPVAPGSFSGANVLTFGAGSRLTVL.

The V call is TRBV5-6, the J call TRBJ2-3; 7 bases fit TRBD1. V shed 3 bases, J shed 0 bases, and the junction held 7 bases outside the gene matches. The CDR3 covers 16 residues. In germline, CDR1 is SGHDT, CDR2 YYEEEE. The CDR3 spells CASSSVGDSSTDTQYF. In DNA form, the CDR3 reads TGTGCCAGCAGCTCGGTGGGGGACAGCAGCACAGATACGCAGTATTTT. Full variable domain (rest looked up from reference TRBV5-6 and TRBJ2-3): DAGVTQSPTHLIKTRGQQVTLRCSPKSGHDTVSWYQQALGQGPQFIFQYYEEEERQRGNFPDRFSGHQFPNYSSELNVNALLLGDSALYLCASSSVGDSSTDTQYFGPGTRLTVL.

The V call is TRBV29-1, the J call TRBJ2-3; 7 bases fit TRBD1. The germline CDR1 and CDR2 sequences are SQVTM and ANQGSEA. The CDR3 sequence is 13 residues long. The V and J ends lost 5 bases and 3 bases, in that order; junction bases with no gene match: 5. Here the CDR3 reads CSVTGVVTDTQYF. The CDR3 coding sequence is TGCAGCGTTACAGGGGTGGTAACAGATACGCAGTATTTT.

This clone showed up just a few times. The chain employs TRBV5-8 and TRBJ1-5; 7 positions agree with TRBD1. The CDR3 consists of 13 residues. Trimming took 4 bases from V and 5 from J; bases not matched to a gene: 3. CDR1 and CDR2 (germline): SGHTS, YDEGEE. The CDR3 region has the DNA TGTGCCAGCAGCAAAGGACAGGATCAGCCCCAGCATTTT. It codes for CASSKGQDQPQHF. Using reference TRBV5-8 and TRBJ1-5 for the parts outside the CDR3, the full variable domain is EAGVTQSPTHLIKTRGQQATLRCSPISGHTSVYWYQQALGLGLQFLLWYDEGEERNRGNFPPRFSGRQFPNYSSELNVNALELEDSALYLCASSKGQDQPQHFGDGTRLSIL.

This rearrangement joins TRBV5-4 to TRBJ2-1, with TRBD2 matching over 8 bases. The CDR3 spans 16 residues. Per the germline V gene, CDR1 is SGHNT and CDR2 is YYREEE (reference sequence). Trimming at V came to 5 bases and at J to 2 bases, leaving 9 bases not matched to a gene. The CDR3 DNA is TGTGCCAGCAGTTACCCGGCGGGGGGCGCCTACAATGAGCAGTTCTTC. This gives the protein CASSYPAGGAYNEQFF.

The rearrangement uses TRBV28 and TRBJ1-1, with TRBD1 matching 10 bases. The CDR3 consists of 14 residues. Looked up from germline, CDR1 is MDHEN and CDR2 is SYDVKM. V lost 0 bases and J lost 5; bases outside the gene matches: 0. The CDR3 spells CASSLWDRGTEAFF. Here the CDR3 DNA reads TGTGCCAGCAGTTTATGGGACAGGGGGACTGAAGCTTTCTTT.

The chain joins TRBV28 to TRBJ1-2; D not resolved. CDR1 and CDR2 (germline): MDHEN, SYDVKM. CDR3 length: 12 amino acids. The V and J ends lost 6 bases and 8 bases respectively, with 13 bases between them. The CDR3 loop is CASSRRTEGYTF. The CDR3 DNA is TGTGCCAGCAGCAGACGGACTGAGGGCTACACCTTC.

In DNA form, the CDR3 reads TGTGCCAGCAGTGACTTAGCGGGGGGATCGTTCAATGAGCAGTTCTTC. It translates to CASSDLAGGSFNEQFF. The J gene is TRBJ2-1, the V gene TRBV6-6, with 10 bases that match TRBD2. The CDR3 is 16 amino acids. Germline V gives CDR1 MNHNY, CDR2 SVGAGI (reference sequence). The junction had 10 bases not matched to a gene; V was cut back by 5 bases and J by 6 bases.

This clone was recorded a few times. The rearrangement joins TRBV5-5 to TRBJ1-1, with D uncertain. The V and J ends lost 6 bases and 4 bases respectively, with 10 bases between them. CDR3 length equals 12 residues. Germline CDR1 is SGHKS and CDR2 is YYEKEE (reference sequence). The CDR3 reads CASTPGSTEAFF. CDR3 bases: TGTGCCAGCACCCCCGGTAGCACTGAAGCTTTCTTT.

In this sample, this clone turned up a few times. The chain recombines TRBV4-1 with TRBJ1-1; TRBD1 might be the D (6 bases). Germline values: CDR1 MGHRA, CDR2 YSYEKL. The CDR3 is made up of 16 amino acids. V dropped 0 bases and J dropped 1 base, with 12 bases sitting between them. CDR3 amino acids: CASSQDGGGPNTEAFF. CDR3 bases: TGCGCCAGCAGCCAAGATGGGGGGGGGCCGAACACTGAAGCTTTCTTT.

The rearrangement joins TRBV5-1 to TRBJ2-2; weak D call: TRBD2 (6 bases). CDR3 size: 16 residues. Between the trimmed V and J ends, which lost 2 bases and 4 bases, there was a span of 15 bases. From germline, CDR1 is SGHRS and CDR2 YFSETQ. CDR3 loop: CASSLSLAGSTGELFF. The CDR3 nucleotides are TGCGCCAGCAGCTTATCTCTCGCGGGGTCCACCGGGGAGCTGTTTTTT.

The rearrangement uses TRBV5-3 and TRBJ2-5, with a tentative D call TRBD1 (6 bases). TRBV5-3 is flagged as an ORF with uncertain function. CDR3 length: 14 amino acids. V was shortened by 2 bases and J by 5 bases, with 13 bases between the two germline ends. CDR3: CARSFGQRLETQYF. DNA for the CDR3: TGTGCCAGAAGCTTCGGACAGCGGCTGGAGACCCAGTACTTC.

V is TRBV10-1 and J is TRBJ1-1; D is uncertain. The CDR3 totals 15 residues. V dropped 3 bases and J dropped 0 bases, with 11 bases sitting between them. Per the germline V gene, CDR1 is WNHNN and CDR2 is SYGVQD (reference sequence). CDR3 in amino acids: CASSEHNSLNTEAFF. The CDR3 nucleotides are TGCGCCAGCAGTGAACACAACAGCCTGAACACTGAAGCTTTCTTT.

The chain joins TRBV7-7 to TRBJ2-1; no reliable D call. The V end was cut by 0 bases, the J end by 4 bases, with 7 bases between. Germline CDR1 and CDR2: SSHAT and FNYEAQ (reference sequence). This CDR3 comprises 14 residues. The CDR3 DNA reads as TGTGCCAGCAGCTTAGCGGGCGAGTACAATGAGCAGTTCTTC. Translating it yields CASSLAGEYNEQFF.

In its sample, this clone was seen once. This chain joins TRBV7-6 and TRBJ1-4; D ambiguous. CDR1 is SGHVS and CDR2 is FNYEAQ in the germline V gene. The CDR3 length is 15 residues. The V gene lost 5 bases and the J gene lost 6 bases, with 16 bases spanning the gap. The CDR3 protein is CASSPRERVDEKLFF. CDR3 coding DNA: TGTGCCAGCAGCCCACGGGAGAGGGTAGATGAAAAACTGTTTTTT.

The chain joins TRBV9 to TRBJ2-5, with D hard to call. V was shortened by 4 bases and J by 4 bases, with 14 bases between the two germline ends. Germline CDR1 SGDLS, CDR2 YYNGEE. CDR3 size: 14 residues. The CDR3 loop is CASSPLFRGETQYF. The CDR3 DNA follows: TGTGCCAGCAGCCCGCTTTTCCGAGGAGAGACCCAGTACTTC.

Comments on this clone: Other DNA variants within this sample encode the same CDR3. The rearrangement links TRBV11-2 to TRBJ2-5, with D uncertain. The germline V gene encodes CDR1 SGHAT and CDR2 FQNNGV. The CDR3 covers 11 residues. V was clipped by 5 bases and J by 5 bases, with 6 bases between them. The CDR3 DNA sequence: TGTGCCAGCAGCCCCCGGGAGACCCAGTACTTC. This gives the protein CASSPRETQYF.